This T cell receptor beta chain was identified during a study of post-analysis software for immune sequencing data (dated by TCRdb to about 2015). Regarding the study in general: Relapsing-remitting, secondary progressive and progressive-relapsing multiple sclerosis were recorded as disease courses, and subtype annotation was lacking for some patients. The patient repertoires were compared against roughly 12 previously published healthy control repertoires obtained from donors aged about 6 to 28 years. A subset of samples was prepared in parallel using single-end sample barcoding, then pooled and co-amplified after Illumina adapter ligation.

This clonotype was counted a few times. Its antigen is still unknown. No much larger clonotype is one base removed from it; base qualities were not supplied. To demonstrate the VDJtools post-analysis software, the study profiled TCR beta repertoires from the peripheral blood of 13 young patients with multiple sclerosis. Multiple sclerosis patients were children and adolescents aged about 6 to 15 years. At the junction V is shortened by 4 bases and J by 2 bases; bases outside the gene matches: 5. As encoded in the germline V gene (reference sequence), CDR1 is SEHNR while CDR2 is FQNEAQ. The CDR3 contains 15 residues, cysteine and phenylalanine counted. Of the read, only the CDR3 DNA is kept; its 45 bases are in frame from base 1. Overall results and qualifications from the work: Roughly 5 TRBV segments, including TRBV5-6, TRBV5-1 and TRBV20-1, were significantly more frequent in patients than controls. The multiple sclerosis patient group was slightly younger than the control group. Multiple sclerosis patients had significantly lower normalized Chao1 diversity than controls, a result that suggests substantial peripheral T-cell clonal expansion. Strong co-clustering of samples prepared in the same batch was shown by direct clustering with F measure, prompting a batch-effect correction.

Library method: PCR. The instrument was an Illumina HiSeq 2500. To reduce PCR and sequencing biases, unique molecular identifiers were built into the TCR beta cDNA libraries. Roughly 500,000 cDNA molecules were obtained for every 1 to 10 million input T cells, so each molecule roughly corresponded to one T cell. The same protocol used for the earlier healthy control dataset was applied to prepare and sequence the patient libraries. Samples belonging to the same batch were prepared together, multiplexed and sequenced on a shared HiSeq lane. In the original analysis: Raw barcoded reads were processed with MIGEC, discarding single-read molecular identifier groups before consensus assembly and CDR3 extraction. VDJtools was used for post-analysis of the clonotype tables, and diversity was normalized by down-sampling every dataset to the size of the smallest sample. To correct batch-related cross-sample contamination, repertoire overlap clustering matched CDR3 amino acid sequences but not nucleotide sequences. The raw public reads went through TCRdb reprocessing: fastp at Q25, MiXCR clone calling, in-frame beta chains kept. Duplicate CDR3 protein sequences are folded into a single record with the most common DNA and genes. The V and J calls come from TCRdb's annotation, not from the publication. The sample includes 600,000 to 700,000 distinct CDR3 sequences, with over 45% observed a single time. The ten most abundant clones make up approximately 11% of the sample.

The V and J segments used are TRBV7-9 and TRBJ2-3; a stretch of 8 junction bases matches TRBD2. The sequencing sample was made of blood. This TCR came from a girl aged 2-9 years with multiple sclerosis. The DNA sequence is TGTGCCAGCAGCTCGGGGGGGTCGTACACAGATACGCAGTATTTT. Translated, this is CASSSGGSYTDTQYF.